Given below is one T cell receptor beta chain in context. The sample belongs to a study of shared clonotypes between healthy human individuals. The germline V gene has CDR1 GTSNPN and CDR2 SVGIG (reference sequence). The CDR3 length is 16 residues. V lost 2 bases to trimming and J lost 8 bases; unmatched junction nucleotides: 15. The investigators split CD4+ cells into a CD45RA+ naive subset and a CD45RA-negative memory subset. The data were produced by immunoSEQ multiplex PCR, yet TCRdb's version contains in-frame clones alone and is incomplete. Of some 1.5 million clones in the sample, around 97% were seen once.

The sample was naive CD4+ T cells sorted from blood. Noted subset: CD45RA+ positively selected. V is TRBV30 and J is TRBJ2-1; 7 bases agree with TRBD1. The sequence was collected from a man aged 25 to 40 in good health. CDR3 sequence (DNA): TGTGCCTGGAGTCTAAGGGGGCAGGTCGGACGGGATGAGCAGTTCTTC. This encodes CAWSLRGQVGRDEQFF.